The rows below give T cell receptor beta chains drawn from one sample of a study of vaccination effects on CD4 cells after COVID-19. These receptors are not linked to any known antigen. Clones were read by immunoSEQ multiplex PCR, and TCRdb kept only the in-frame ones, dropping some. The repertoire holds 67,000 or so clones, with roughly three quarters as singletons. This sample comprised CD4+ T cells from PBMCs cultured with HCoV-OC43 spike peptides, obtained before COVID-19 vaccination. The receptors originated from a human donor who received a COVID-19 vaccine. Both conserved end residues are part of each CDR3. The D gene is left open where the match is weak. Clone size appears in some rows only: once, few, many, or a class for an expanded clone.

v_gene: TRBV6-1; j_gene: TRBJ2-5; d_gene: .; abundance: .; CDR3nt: TGTGCCAGCAGTGGAAGCGCGGGGGCCCACGTTCGGGAGACCCAGTACTTC; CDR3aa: CASSGSAGAHVRETQYF
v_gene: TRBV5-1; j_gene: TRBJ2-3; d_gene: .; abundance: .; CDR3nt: TGCGCCAGCAGCAGAGGGGACCCCACAGATACGCAGTATTTT; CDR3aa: CASSRGDPTDTQYF
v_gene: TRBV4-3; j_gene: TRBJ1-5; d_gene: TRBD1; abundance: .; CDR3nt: TGCGCCAGCAGCCAAGCTTACAGGGGGGGCAATCAGCCCCAGCATTTT; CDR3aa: CASSQAYRGGNQPQHF
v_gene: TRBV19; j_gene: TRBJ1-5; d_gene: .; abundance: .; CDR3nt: TGTGCCAGTACCCGAGAGCAGGGTGGGAATCAGCCCCAGCATTTT; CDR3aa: CASTREQGGNQPQHF
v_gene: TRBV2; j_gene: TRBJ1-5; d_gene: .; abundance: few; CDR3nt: TGTGCCAGCAGCCAAAGGGGGGGGCGCGTGAATCAGCCCCAGCATTTT; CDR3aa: CASSQRGGRVNQPQHF
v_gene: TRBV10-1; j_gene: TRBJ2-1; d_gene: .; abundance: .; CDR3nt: TGCGCCAGCAGTGATTGGGACCACAGCCCTTACAATGAGCAGTTCTTC; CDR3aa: CASSDWDHSPYNEQFF
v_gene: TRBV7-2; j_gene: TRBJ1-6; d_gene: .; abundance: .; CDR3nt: TGTGCCAGCAGCTTAGAGGGGGGCCTAAATTCACCCCTCCACTTT; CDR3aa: CASSLEGGLNSPLHF
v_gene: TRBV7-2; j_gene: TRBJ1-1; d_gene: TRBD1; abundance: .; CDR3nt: TGTGCCAGCAGCCGTGGACAGGGGGCTTATGACGGCACTGAAGCTTTCTTT; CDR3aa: CASSRGQGAYDGTEAFF
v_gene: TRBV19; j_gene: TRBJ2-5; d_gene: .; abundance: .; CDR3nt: TGTGCCAGTAGTAGGGCAGAAGAGACCCAGTACTTC; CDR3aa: CASSRAEETQYF
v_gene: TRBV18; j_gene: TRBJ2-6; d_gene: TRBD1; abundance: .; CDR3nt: TGTGCCAGCTCAGGGACAGGGGGGATCTCTGGGGCCAACGTCCTGACTTTC; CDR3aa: CASSGTGGISGANVLTF
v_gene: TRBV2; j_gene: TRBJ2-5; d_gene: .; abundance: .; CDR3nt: TGTGCCAGCAGTGATTACACAGGGCTGGGGGAGACCCAGTACTTC; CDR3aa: CASSDYTGLGETQYF
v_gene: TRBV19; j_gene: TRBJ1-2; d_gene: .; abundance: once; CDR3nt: TGTGCCAGTAGTCTCCGGGGGCGCGGATATGGCTACACCTTC; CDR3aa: CASSLRGRGYGYTF
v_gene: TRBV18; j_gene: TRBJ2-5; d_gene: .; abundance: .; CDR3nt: TGTGCCAGCTCACTTCTAGCGCAAGAGACCCAGTACTTC; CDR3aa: CASSLLAQETQYF
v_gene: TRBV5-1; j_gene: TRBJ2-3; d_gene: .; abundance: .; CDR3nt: TGCGCCAGCAGTCACGGGGTAGCAGATACGCAGTATTTT; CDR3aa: CASSHGVADTQYF
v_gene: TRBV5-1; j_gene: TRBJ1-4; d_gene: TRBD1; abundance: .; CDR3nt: TGCGCCAGCAGCCCCGACAGGGTCAAGGGTGAAAAACTGTTTTTT; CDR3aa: CASSPDRVKGEKLFF
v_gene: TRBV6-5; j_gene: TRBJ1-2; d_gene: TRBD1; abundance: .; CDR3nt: TGTGCCAGCAGAAGGACAGGGGAGAGTGGCTACACCTTC; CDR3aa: CASRRTGESGYTF
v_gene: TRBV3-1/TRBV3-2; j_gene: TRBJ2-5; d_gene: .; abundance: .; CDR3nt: TGTGCCAGCAGCCAAGTCCGACAGACCCAGTACTTC; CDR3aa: CASSQVRQTQYF
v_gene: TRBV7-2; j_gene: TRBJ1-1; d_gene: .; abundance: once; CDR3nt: TGTGCCAGCCGGGGCAGGAACACTGAAGCTTTCTTT; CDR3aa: CASRGRNTEAFF
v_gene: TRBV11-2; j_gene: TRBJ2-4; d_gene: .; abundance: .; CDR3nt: TGTGCCAGCAGCTTAGCCCAGAACATTCAGTACTTC; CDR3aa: CASSLAQNIQYF
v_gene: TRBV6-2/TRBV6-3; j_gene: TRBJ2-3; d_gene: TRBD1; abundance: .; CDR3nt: TGTGCCAGCAGTATCACGGACAGGGTAAGGCAGTATTTT; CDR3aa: CASSITDRVRQYF
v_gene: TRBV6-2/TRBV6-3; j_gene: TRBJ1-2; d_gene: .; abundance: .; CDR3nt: TGTGCCAGCAGCGGGACCGCCACTAACTATGGCTACACCTTC; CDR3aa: CASSGTATNYGYTF
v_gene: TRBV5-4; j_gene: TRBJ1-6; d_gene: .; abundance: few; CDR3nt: TGTGCCAGCAGCGGTCAACCAAATTCACCCCTCCACTTT; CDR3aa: CASSGQPNSPLHF
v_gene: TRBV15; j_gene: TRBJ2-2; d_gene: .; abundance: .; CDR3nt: TGTGCCACCAGCAAAAAAACCGGGGAGCTGTTTTTT; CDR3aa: CATSKKTGELFF
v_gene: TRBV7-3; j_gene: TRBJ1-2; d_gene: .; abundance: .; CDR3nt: TGTGCCAGCAGCTTAGGGCCAGGCCTAATCTATGGCTACACCTTC; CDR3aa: CASSLGPGLIYGYTF
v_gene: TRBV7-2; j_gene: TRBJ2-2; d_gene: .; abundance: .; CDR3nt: TGTGCCAGCAGCTTATATGTCTCCCGCGGGGAGCTGTTTTTT; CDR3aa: CASSLYVSRGELFF
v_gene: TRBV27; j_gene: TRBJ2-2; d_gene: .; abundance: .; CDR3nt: TGTGCCAGCAGTCCCCCCCCCAGACCCGGGGAGCTGTTTTTT; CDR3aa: CASSPPPRPGELFF
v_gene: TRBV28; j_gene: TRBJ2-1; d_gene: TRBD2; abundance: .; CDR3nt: TGTGCCAGCAGCGGGGGGGTGGGGGGAGGCTCCTACAATGAGCAGTTCTTC; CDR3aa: CASSGGVGGGSYNEQFF
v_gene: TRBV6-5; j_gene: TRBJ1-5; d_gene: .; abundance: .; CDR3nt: TGTGCCAGCATGAGGGAGTATAGCAATCAGCCCCAGCATTTT; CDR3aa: CASMREYSNQPQHF
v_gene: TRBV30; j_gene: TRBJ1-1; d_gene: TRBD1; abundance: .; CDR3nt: TGTGCCTGGACCCCACCGGGCGAGGACAGGGCAGGTTGGGCCCCTGAAGCTTTCTTT; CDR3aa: CAWTPPGEDRAGWAPEAFF
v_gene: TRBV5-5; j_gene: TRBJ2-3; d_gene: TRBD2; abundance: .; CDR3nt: TGTGCCAGCAGCTCCCGACTAGCGGGGGTTTTGGATACGCAGTATTTT; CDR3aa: CASSSRLAGVLDTQYF
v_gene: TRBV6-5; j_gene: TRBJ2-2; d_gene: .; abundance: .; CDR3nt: TGTGCCAGCAGTCAAACCAAACTTACCGGGGAGCTGTTTTTT; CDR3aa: CASSQTKLTGELFF
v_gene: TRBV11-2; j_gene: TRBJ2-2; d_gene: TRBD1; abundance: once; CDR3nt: TGTGCCAGCAGCTTAGATAGGGACAGGGTTACCGGGGAGCTGTTTTTT; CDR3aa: CASSLDRDRVTGELFF
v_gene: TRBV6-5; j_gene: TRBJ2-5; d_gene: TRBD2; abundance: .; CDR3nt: TGTGCCAGCAAGGCCGGGACTAGCGGGGTAAAGACCCAGTACTTC; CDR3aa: CASKAGTSGVKTQYF
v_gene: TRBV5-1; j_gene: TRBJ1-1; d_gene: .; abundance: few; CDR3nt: TGCGCCAGCAGCTTGGCGAGGGTGAATGGGAACACTGAAGCTTTCTTT; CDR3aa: CASSLARVNGNTEAFF
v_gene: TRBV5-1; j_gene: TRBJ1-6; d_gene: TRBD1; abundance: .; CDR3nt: TGCGCCAGCAGCCCTAGATCACAGGGGGAACGTTCACCCCTCCACTTT; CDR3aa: CASSPRSQGERSPLHF
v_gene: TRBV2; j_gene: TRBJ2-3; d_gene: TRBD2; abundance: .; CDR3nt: TGTGCCAGCAGTGCAGGCGGGGGAGGCACAGATACGCAGTATTTT; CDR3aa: CASSAGGGGTDTQYF
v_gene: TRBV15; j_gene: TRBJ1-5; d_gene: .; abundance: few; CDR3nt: TGTGCCACCCGGGGCAGAAGGGACAGCAATCAGCCCCAGCATTTT; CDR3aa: CATRGRRDSNQPQHF
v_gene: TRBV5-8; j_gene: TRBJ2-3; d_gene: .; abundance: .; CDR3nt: TGTGCCAGCCCCTTTACCCCCCTTTCGGGGGCTAGCACAGATACGCAGTATTTT; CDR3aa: CASPFTPLSGASTDTQYF